This is a list of T cell receptor beta chains from one sample in a study of beta chain features in type 1 diabetes. TCRdb's copy holds only in-frame clones and misses some; the assay was immunoSEQ multiplex PCR. The sample consists of around 120,000 clones, roughly a sixth of them appearing once. The sample consisted of central memory CD4+ T cells from blood. The receptor set was obtained from a man younger than 30 with type 1 diabetes. Each CDR3 is given with its conserved first and last residue. D genes are given only for firm matches. A clone size is listed for some rows: how often the clone was seen (once, few, many), or a class if it is expanded.

CDR3aa: CASGVETQYF
CDR3nt: TGCGCCAGCGGCGTGGAGACCCAGTACTTC
d_gene: -
j_gene: TRBJ2-5
v_gene: TRBV5-1
abundance: few

CDR3aa: CASSYLAGPTTDTQYF
CDR3nt: TGTGCCAGCAGCTACCTAGCGGGCCCCACCACAGATACGCAGTATTTT
d_gene: TRBD2
j_gene: TRBJ2-3
v_gene: TRBV2
abundance: -

CDR3aa: CASSLSSGGRRSYNEQFF
CDR3nt: TGTGCCAGCAGTTTATCATCGGGTGGACGGAGATCCTACAATGAGCAGTTCTTC
d_gene: -
j_gene: TRBJ2-1
v_gene: TRBV27
abundance: -

CDR3aa: CASSIQGGNQPQHF
CDR3nt: TGTGCCAGTAGTATTCAGGGGGGCAATCAGCCCCAGCATTTT
d_gene: TRBD1
j_gene: TRBJ1-5
v_gene: TRBV19
abundance: few

CDR3aa: CASSLGTGSGANVLTF
CDR3nt: TGTGCCAGCAGTTTAGGGACGGGCTCTGGGGCCAACGTCCTGACTTTC
d_gene: -
j_gene: TRBJ2-6
v_gene: TRBV25-1
abundance: -

CDR3aa: CASSYVFGGELEQYF
CDR3nt: TGTGCCAGCAGTTACGTGTTTGGGGGAGAGCTCGAGCAGTACTTC
d_gene: -
j_gene: TRBJ2-7
v_gene: TRBV6-6
abundance: -

CDR3aa: CASRPFRNMNTEAFF
CDR3nt: TGCGCCAGCAGGCCGTTCCGAAATATGAACACTGAAGCTTTCTTT
d_gene: -
j_gene: TRBJ1-1
v_gene: TRBV5-1
abundance: few

CDR3aa: CASRIRWGQETQYF
CDR3nt: TGCGCCAGCAGGATAAGATGGGGCCAAGAGACCCAGTACTTC
d_gene: -
j_gene: TRBJ2-5
v_gene: TRBV5-1
abundance: -

CDR3aa: CASSLRAGVDNEQFF
CDR3nt: TGCGCCAGCAGCTTGAGGGCGGGAGTGGACAATGAGCAGTTCTTC
d_gene: TRBD2
j_gene: TRBJ2-1
v_gene: TRBV5-1
abundance: few

CDR3aa: CASSLVTQETQYF
CDR3nt: TGTGCCAGCAGCTTGGTCACCCAAGAGACCCAGTACTTC
d_gene: -
j_gene: TRBJ2-5
v_gene: TRBV5-5
abundance: few

CDR3aa: CASSVGQGWSTEAFF
CDR3nt: TGTGCCAGCAGCGTAGGGCAGGGTTGGAGCACTGAAGCTTTCTTT
d_gene: -
j_gene: TRBJ1-1
v_gene: TRBV9
abundance: -

CDR3aa: CASSVPPEGSSYNEQFF
CDR3nt: TGCGCCAGCAGTGTTCCCCCGGAAGGGAGCTCCTACAATGAGCAGTTCTTC
d_gene: -
j_gene: TRBJ2-1
v_gene: TRBV10-2
abundance: -

CDR3aa: CASSHVTGGDTEAFF
CDR3nt: TGTGCCAGCAGCCATGTGACAGGGGGGGACACTGAAGCTTTCTTT
d_gene: TRBD1
j_gene: TRBJ1-1
v_gene: TRBV14
abundance: -

CDR3aa: CASSYPGQRKETQYF
CDR3nt: TGTGCCAGCAGTTATCCGGGACAGCGAAAAGAGACCCAGTACTTC
d_gene: TRBD1
j_gene: TRBJ2-5
v_gene: TRBV6-5
abundance: few

CDR3aa: CASSSKAPGLAGGIHEQYF
CDR3nt: TGCGCCAGCAGCTCCAAAGCGCCGGGACTAGCGGGAGGTATCCACGAGCAGTACTTC
d_gene: TRBD2
j_gene: TRBJ2-7
v_gene: TRBV5-1
abundance: -

CDR3aa: CASSSYTNTGELFF
CDR3nt: TGTGCCAGCAGCTCCTACACGAACACCGGGGAGCTGTTTTTT
d_gene: -
j_gene: TRBJ2-2
v_gene: TRBV7-2
abundance: few

CDR3aa: CASSPLIAGEQYF
CDR3nt: TGTGCCAGCAGCCCACTCATAGCGGGCGAGCAGTACTTC
d_gene: TRBD2
j_gene: TRBJ2-7
v_gene: TRBV6-5
abundance: -

CDR3aa: CASSLPGQRSTDTQYF
CDR3nt: TGTGCCAGCAGCTTACCGGGACAACGGAGCACAGATACGCAGTATTTT
d_gene: -
j_gene: TRBJ2-3
v_gene: TRBV5-4
abundance: few

CDR3aa: CASSLGGGLGTEAFF
CDR3nt: TGTGCCAGCAGCTTAGGAGGCGGATTGGGCACTGAAGCTTTCTTT
d_gene: -
j_gene: TRBJ1-1
v_gene: TRBV7-2
abundance: few

CDR3aa: CASTVGRLQETQYF
CDR3nt: TGCGCCAGCACTGTGGGGCGGCTCCAAGAGACCCAGTACTTC
d_gene: -
j_gene: TRBJ2-5
v_gene: TRBV5-1
abundance: few

CDR3aa: CASRKWDPWGSNTGELFF
CDR3nt: TGTGCCAGCAGAAAATGGGATCCCTGGGGATCGAACACCGGGGAGCTGTTTTTT
d_gene: -
j_gene: TRBJ2-2
v_gene: TRBV7-2
abundance: few

CDR3aa: CAISGDRLYGYTF
CDR3nt: TGTGCCATCAGTGGGGACAGGCTCTATGGCTACACCTTC
d_gene: TRBD1
j_gene: TRBJ1-2
v_gene: TRBV10-3
abundance: -

CDR3aa: CASPKTSGSDNEQFF
CDR3nt: TGTGCCAGCCCTAAAACTAGCGGGAGCGACAATGAGCAGTTCTTC
d_gene: TRBD2
j_gene: TRBJ2-1
v_gene: TRBV7-6
abundance: -

CDR3aa: CASSQDQRLSQYF
CDR3nt: TGCGCCAGCAGCCAAGATCAGAGGCTTTCGCAGTATTTT
d_gene: -
j_gene: TRBJ2-3
v_gene: TRBV4-3
abundance: -

CDR3aa: CSVDGAGLSRAFF
CDR3nt: TGCAGCGTTGATGGAGCGGGGCTCAGCCGGGCTTTCTTT
d_gene: -
j_gene: TRBJ1-1
v_gene: TRBV29-1
abundance: -

CDR3aa: CAWKRWDVTYNEQFF
CDR3nt: TGTGCCTGGAAACGGTGGGACGTTACCTACAATGAGCAGTTCTTC
d_gene: -
j_gene: TRBJ2-1
v_gene: TRBV30
abundance: few

CDR3aa: CASSLGGRTRSYNEQFF
CDR3nt: TGTGCCAGCAGCTTGGGTGGTAGGACTAGATCTTACAATGAGCAGTTCTTC
d_gene: TRBD2
j_gene: TRBJ2-1
v_gene: TRBV5-4
abundance: -

CDR3aa: CASSLEGEQYF
CDR3nt: TGTGCCAGCAGCTTGGAAGGGGAGCAGTACTTC
d_gene: -
j_gene: TRBJ2-7
v_gene: TRBV5-5
abundance: -

CDR3aa: CSVVASGMGADTQYF
CDR3nt: TGCAGCGTTGTGGCTAGCGGGATGGGCGCAGATACGCAGTATTTT
d_gene: TRBD2
j_gene: TRBJ2-3
v_gene: TRBV29-1
abundance: few

CDR3aa: CASSQGRTSSVYEQYF
CDR3nt: TGCGCCAGCAGCCAAGGCAGAACTTCCTCAGTCTACGAGCAGTACTTC
d_gene: -
j_gene: TRBJ2-7
v_gene: TRBV4-3
abundance: few

CDR3aa: CASSLGVGETQYF
CDR3nt: TGTGCCAGCAGCTTAGGGGTTGGGGAGACCCAGTACTTC
d_gene: -
j_gene: TRBJ2-5
v_gene: TRBV7-2
abundance: -

CDR3aa: CASSAPGLGGIQYF
CDR3nt: TGTGCCAGCAGTGCCCCGGGACTAGGCGGCATTCAGTACTTC
d_gene: TRBD2
j_gene: TRBJ2-4
v_gene: TRBV27
abundance: many

CDR3aa: CASSPDRGNTEAFF
CDR3nt: TGTGCCAGCTCACCCGACAGGGGGAACACTGAAGCTTTCTTT
d_gene: TRBD1
j_gene: TRBJ1-1
v_gene: TRBV18
abundance: few

CDR3aa: CAWRATGFDEKLFF
CDR3nt: TGTGCCTGGAGGGCCACAGGGTTTGATGAAAAACTGTTTTTT
d_gene: -
j_gene: TRBJ1-4
v_gene: TRBV30
abundance: -

CDR3aa: CSVGTAEADTQYF
CDR3nt: TGCAGCGTTGGGACAGCGGAGGCAGATACGCAGTATTTT
d_gene: -
j_gene: TRBJ2-3
v_gene: TRBV29-1
abundance: -

CDR3aa: CASSFQESQETQYF
CDR3nt: TGTGCCAGCAGCTTCCAGGAATCGCAAGAGACCCAGTACTTC
d_gene: -
j_gene: TRBJ2-5
v_gene: TRBV7-2
abundance: few

CDR3aa: CASSQVTVNEKLFF
CDR3nt: TGCGCCAGCAGCCAAGTGACAGTGAATGAAAAACTGTTTTTT
d_gene: -
j_gene: TRBJ1-4
v_gene: TRBV4-3
abundance: -

CDR3aa: CASSLAGGTDTQYF
CDR3nt: TGTGCCAGCAGCTTGGCCGGAGGCACAGATACGCAGTATTTT
d_gene: -
j_gene: TRBJ2-3
v_gene: TRBV5-4
abundance: many

CDR3aa: CAWSVYGANQPQHF
CDR3nt: TGTGCCTGGAGTGTATATGGGGCAAATCAGCCCCAGCATTTT
d_gene: -
j_gene: TRBJ1-5
v_gene: TRBV30
abundance: few

CDR3aa: CASHTLRSGPREETQYF
CDR3nt: TGTGCCAGCCACACCCTGAGAAGCGGGCCCCGGGAAGAGACCCAGTACTTC
d_gene: -
j_gene: TRBJ2-5
v_gene: TRBV21-1
abundance: many

CDR3aa: CASSYLGPASNEQFF
CDR3nt: TGTGCCAGCAGTTACCTTGGACCGGCGTCCAATGAGCAGTTCTTC
d_gene: -
j_gene: TRBJ2-1
v_gene: TRBV6-5
abundance: -

CDR3aa: CAWISTEAFF
CDR3nt: TGTGCCTGGATCAGCACTGAAGCTTTCTTT
d_gene: -
j_gene: TRBJ1-1
v_gene: TRBV30
abundance: few

CDR3aa: CASSIRPVTGGSYNEQFF
CDR3nt: TGTGCCAGCAGCATCCGCCCAGTAACAGGGGGCTCCTACAATGAGCAGTTCTTC
d_gene: TRBD1
j_gene: TRBJ2-1
v_gene: TRBV7-3
abundance: many

CDR3aa: CASSLGAAVQPQHF
CDR3nt: TGTGCCAGCAGCTTAGGGGCAGCAGTCCAGCCCCAGCATTTT
d_gene: -
j_gene: TRBJ1-5
v_gene: TRBV7-9
abundance: few

CDR3aa: CASSYTGNTEAFF
CDR3nt: TGTGCCAGCAGTTACACCGGGAACACTGAAGCTTTCTTT
d_gene: -
j_gene: TRBJ1-1
v_gene: TRBV6-5
abundance: -

CDR3aa: CAWSVNYGYTF
CDR3nt: TGTGCCTGGAGTGTCAACTATGGCTACACCTTC
d_gene: -
j_gene: TRBJ1-2
v_gene: TRBV30
abundance: -

CDR3aa: CASSQNGGFSSPDYEQYF
CDR3nt: TGTGCCAGCAGCCAAAATGGGGGGTTCAGCTCCCCGGATTACGAGCAGTACTTC
d_gene: -
j_gene: TRBJ2-7
v_gene: TRBV14
abundance: many

CDR3aa: CASSTRQEETQYF
CDR3nt: TGTGCCAGCAGCACTAGACAGGAAGAGACCCAGTACTTC
d_gene: -
j_gene: TRBJ2-5
v_gene: TRBV5-6
abundance: -

CDR3aa: CAVGADTQYF
CDR3nt: TGTGCCGTCGGGGCAGATACGCAGTATTTT
d_gene: -
j_gene: TRBJ2-3
v_gene: TRBV28
abundance: few

CDR3aa: CASSQGTGASQHF
CDR3nt: TGTGCCAGCAGCCAAGGGACAGGGGCATCGCAGCATTTT
d_gene: TRBD1
j_gene: TRBJ1-5
v_gene: TRBV14
abundance: -

CDR3aa: CASSHPRGVNTEAFF
CDR3nt: TGTGCCAGCAGCCACCCCAGGGGGGTGAACACTGAAGCTTTCTTT
d_gene: TRBD1
j_gene: TRBJ1-1
v_gene: TRBV14
abundance: few